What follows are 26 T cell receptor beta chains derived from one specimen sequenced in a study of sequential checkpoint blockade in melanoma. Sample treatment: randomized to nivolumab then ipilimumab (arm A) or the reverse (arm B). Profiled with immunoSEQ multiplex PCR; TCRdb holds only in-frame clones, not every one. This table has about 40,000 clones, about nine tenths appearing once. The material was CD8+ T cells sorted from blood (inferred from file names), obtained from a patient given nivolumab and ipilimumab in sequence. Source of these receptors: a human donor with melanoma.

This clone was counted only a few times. Here the CDR3 DNA reads TGTGCCATCAGTGGTACCGGGACTAGCGCTTCTTCCTCCTACAATGAGCAGTTCTTC. This codes for CAISGTGTSASSSYNEQFF. The chain recombines TRBV10-3 with TRBJ2-1; 10 bases are shared with TRBD2. Trimming at V came to 4 bases and at J to 0 bases, leaving 12 bases not matched to a gene. Germline CDR1 reads ENHRY; CDR2 reads SYGVKD. The CDR3 covers 19 residues.

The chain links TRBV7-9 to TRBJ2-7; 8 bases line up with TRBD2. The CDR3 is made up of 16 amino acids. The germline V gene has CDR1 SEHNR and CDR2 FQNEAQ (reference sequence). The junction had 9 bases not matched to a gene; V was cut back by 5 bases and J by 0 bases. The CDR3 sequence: CASSPPGGRSSYEQYF. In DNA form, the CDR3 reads TGTGCCAGCAGCCCTCCGGGCGGGAGGAGCTCCTACGAGCAGTACTTC.

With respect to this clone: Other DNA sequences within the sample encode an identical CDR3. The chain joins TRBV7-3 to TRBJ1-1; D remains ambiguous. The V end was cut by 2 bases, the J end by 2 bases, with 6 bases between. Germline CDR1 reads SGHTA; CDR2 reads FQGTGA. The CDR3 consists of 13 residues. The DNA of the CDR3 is TGTGCCAGCAGCTTAGGCAGTAACACTGAAGCTTTCTTT. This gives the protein CASSLGSNTEAFF.

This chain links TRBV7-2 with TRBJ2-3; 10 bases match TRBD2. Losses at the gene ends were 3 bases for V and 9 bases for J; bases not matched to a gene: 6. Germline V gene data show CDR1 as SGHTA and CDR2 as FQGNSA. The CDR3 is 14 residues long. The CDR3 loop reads CASSLRLAGETQYF. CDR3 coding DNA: TGTGCCAGCAGCTTGCGGCTAGCGGGAGAAACGCAGTATTTT.

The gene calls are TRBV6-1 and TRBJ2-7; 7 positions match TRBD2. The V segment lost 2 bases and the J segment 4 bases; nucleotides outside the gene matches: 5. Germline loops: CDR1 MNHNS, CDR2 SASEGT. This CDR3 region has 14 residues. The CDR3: CASSERGGSYEQYF. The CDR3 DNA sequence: TGTGCCAGCAGTGAACGGGGAGGGTCATACGAGCAGTACTTC.

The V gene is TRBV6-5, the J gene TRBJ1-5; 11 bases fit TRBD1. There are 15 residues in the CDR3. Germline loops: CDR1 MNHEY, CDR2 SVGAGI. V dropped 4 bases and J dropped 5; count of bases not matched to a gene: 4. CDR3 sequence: CASSSGQGAYQPQHF. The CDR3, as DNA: TGTGCCAGCAGTTCCGGACAGGGGGCCTATCAGCCCCAGCATTTT.

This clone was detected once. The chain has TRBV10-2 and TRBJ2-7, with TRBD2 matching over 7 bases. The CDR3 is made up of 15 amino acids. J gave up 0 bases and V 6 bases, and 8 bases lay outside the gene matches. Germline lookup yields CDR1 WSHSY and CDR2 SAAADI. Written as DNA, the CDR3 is TGCGCCAGCAGGGGGACTACCAAAACCTCCTACGAGCAGTACTTC. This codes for CASRGTTKTSYEQYF.

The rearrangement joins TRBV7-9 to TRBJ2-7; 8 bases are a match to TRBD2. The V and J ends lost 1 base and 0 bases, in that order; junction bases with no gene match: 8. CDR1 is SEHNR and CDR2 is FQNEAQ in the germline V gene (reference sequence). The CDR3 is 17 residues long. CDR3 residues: CASSLVTAGGFSYEQYF. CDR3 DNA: TGTGCCAGCAGCTTAGTAACTGCGGGAGGATTCTCCTACGAGCAGTACTTC.

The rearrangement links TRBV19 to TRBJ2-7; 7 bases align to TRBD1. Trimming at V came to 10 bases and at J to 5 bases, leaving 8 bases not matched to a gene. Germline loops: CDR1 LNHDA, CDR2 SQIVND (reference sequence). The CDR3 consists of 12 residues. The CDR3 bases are TGTGCCACCAAGACAGGGCCCCACGAGCAGTACTTC. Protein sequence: CATKTGPHEQYF.

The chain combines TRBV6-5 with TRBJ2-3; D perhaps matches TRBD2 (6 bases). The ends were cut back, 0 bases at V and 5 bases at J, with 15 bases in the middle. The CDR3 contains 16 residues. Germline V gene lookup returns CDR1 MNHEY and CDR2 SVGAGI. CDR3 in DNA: TGTGCCAGCAGTTACTCGCTAGCGCCAAGGGGAGATACGCAGTATTTT. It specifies CASSYSLAPRGDTQYF.

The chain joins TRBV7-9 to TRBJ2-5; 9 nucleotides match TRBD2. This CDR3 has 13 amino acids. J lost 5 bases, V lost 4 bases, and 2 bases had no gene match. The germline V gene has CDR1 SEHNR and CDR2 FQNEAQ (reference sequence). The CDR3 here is CASSSGLAETQYF. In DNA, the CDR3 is TGTGCCAGCAGCTCCGGACTAGCGGAGACCCAGTACTTC.

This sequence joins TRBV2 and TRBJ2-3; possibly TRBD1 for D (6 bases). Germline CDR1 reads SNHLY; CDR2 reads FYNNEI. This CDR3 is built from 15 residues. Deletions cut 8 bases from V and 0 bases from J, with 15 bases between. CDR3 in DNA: TGTGCCAGCCCTGGACAGCGAGCTAGCACAGATACGCAGTATTTT. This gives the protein CASPGQRASTDTQYF. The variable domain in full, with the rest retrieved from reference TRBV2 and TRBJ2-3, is EPEVTQTPSHQVTQMGQEVILRCVPISNHLYFYWYRQILGQKVEFLVSFYNNEISEKSEIFDDQFSVERPDGSNFTLKIRSTKLEDSAMYFCASPGQRASTDTQYFGPGTRLTVL.

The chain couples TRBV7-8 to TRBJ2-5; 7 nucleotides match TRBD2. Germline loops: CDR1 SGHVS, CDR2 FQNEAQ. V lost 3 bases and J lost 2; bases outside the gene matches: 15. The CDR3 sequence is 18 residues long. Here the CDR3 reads CASSFRSYSEGGQETQYF. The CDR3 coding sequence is TGTGCCAGCAGCTTTCGCTCCTACTCAGAGGGAGGGCAAGAGACCCAGTACTTC.

The CDR3: CASPGQGDARNNEQFF. As DNA, the CDR3 is TGTGCCAGTCCGGGACAGGGGGACGCTAGGAACAATGAGCAGTTCTTC. This sequence joins TRBV27 and TRBJ2-1, with 11 positions matching TRBD1. CDR3 length equals 16 residues. Germline assignment: CDR1 MNHEY and CDR2 SMNVEV (reference sequence). V shed 9 bases and J 5 bases; nucleotides not matched to a gene: 12.

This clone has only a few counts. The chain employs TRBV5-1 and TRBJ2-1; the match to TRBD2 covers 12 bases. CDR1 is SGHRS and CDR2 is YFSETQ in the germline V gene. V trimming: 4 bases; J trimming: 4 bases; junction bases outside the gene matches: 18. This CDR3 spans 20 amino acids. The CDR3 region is CASSDHRDGGLAGKYNEQFF. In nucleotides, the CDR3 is TGCGCCAGCAGCGATCACCGGGACGGAGGACTAGCGGGAAAATACAATGAGCAGTTCTTC.

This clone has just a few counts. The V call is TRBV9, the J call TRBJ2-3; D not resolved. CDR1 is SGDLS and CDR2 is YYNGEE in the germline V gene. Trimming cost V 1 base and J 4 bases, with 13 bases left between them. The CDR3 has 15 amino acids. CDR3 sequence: CASSVSSLAADTQYF. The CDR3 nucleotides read TGTGCCAGCAGCGTATCCTCTCTGGCCGCAGATACGCAGTATTTT.

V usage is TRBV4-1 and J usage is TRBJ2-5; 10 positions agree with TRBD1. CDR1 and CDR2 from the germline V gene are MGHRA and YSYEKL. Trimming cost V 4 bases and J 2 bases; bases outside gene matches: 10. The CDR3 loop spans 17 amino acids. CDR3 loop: CASSLPRGTGAQETQYF. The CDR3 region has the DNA TGCGCCAGCAGCCTCCCCCGCGGGACAGGGGCACAAGAGACCCAGTACTTC.

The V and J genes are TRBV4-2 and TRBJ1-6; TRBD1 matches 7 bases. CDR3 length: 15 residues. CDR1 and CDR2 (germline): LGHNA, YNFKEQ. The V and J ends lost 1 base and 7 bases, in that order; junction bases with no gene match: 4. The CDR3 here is CASSQGDRVNSPLHF. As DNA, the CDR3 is TGTGCCAGCAGCCAAGGTGACAGGGTAAATTCACCCCTCCACTTT.

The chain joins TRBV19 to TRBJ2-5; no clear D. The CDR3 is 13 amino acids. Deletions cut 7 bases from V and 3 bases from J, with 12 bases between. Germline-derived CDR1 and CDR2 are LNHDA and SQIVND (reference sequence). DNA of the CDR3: TGTGCCAGTAACGCCTACTCTGAAGAGACCCAGTACTTC. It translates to CASNAYSEETQYF.

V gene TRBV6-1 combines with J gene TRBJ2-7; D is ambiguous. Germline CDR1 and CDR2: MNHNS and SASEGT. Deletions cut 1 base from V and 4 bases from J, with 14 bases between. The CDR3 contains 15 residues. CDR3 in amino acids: CASSEGVGRQYEQYF. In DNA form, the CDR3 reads TGTGCCAGCAGTGAAGGGGTGGGCAGACAATACGAGCAGTACTTC.

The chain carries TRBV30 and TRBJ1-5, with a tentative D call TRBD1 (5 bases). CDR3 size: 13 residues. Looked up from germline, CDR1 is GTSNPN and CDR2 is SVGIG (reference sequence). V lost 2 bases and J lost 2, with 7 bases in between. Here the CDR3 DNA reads TGTGCCTGGAGTCCGGGGGGCAATCAGCCCCAGCATTTT. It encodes CAWSPGGNQPQHF. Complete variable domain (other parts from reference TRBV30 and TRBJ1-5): SQTIHQWPATLVQPVGSPLSLECTVEGTSNPNLYWYRQAAGRGLQLLFYSVGIGQISSEVPQNLSASRPQDRQFILSSKKLLLSDSGFYLCAWSPGGNQPQHFGDGTRLSIL.

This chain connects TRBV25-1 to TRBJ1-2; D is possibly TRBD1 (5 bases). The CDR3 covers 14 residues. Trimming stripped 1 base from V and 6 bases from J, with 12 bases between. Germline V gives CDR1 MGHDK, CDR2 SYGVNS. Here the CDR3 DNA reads TGTGCCAGCAGTGAATCCGGCCAGGGAAATGGCTACACCTTC. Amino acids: CASSESGQGNGYTF.

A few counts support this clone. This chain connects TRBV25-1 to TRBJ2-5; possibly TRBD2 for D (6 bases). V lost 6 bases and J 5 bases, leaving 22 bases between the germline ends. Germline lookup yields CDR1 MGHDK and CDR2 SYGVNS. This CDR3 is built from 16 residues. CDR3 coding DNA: TGTGCCAGCAGCTCCCTTCTCCTAGGGGCGGGGGAGACCCAGTACTTC. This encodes CASSSLLLGAGETQYF.

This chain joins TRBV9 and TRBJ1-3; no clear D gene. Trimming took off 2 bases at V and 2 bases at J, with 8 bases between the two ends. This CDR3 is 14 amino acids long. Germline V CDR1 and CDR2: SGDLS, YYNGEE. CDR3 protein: CASSVGGTGNTIYF. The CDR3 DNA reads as TGTGCCAGCAGCGTGGGAGGGACTGGAAACACCATATATTTT.

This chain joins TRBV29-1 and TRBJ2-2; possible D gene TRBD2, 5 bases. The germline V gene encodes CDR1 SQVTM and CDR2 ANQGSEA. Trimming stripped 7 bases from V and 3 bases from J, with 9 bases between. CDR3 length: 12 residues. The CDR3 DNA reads TGCAGCGGGACTGGAGACACCGGGGAGCTGTTTTTT. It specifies CSGTGDTGELFF.

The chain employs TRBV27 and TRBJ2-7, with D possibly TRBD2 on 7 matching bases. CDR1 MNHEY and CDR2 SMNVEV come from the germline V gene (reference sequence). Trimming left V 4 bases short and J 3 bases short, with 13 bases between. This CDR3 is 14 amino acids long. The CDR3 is CASSWGGASYEQYF. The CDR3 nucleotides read TGTGCCAGCAGTTGGGGGGGGGCCAGCTACGAGCAGTACTTC.